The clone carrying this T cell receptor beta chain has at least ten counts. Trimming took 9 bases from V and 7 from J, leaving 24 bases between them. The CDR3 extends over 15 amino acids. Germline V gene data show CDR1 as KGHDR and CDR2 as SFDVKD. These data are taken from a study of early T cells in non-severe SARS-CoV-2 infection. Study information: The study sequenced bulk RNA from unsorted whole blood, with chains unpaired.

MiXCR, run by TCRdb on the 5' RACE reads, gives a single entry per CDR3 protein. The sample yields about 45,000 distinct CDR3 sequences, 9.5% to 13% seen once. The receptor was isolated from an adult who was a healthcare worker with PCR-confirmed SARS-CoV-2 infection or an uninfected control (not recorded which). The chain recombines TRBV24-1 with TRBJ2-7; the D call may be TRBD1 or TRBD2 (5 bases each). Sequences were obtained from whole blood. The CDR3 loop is CATGTLRGQIEEQYF. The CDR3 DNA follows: TGTGCCACCGGGACGTTAAGGGGCCAGATCGAGGAGCAGTACTTC.